This T cell receptor beta chain was documented in a study of T cells in Graves' hyperthyroidism and ophthalmopathy. In its sample, this clonotype was seen many times. TCR beta CDR3 sequences were amplified from RNA transcripts. TCR CDR3 regions were first amplified by RT-PCR with HTBI primers. TCRdb reanalysed the multiplex PCR reads using MiXCR and keeps one entry per CDR3 protein. The profile covers roughly 700,000 distinct CDR3 sequences, with 15% to 20% appearing a single time and about 14% taken by the ten largest. This clonotype was obtained from a man over 45 with Graves' hyperthyroidism. Sequences were obtained from blood.

The CDR3 reads CASSQGGSREQYF. The CDR3 bases are TGTGCCAGCAGTCAAGGCGGCTCCCGAGAGCAGTACTTC. V is TRBV6-1 and J is TRBJ2-7; D not certain. Between the trimmed V and J ends, which lost 5 bases and 7 bases, there was a span of 15 bases. CDR3 length: 13 amino acids. Germline lookup yields CDR1 MNHNS and CDR2 SASEGT.